These T cell receptor beta chains were read from a single sample in a study of blood T cell repertoires in COVID-19. Method: immunoSEQ multiplex PCR; TCRdb's copy keeps in-frame clones and lacks some. The sample records roughly 140,000 clones, about 80% being singletons. The specimen sequenced was peripheral blood. The source is a human donor in a cohort sampled during active COVID-19. Each CDR3 is given with its conserved first and last residue. Each record gives: V gene, D gene, J gene, clone size, CDR3 DNA, CDR3 protein. D genes are given only for firm matches. Size is omitted from some rows. Given values are once, few, many or a class for expanded clones.

TRBV6-5	.	TRBJ1-6	.	TGTGCCAGCACTTTGACGGGTTTCCGATCACCCCTCCACTTT	CASTLTGFRSPLHF
TRBV9	TRBD1	TRBJ2-6	.	TGTGCCAGCAGCCACATTCGGGACAGGGTTTTATCTGGGGCCAACGTCCTGACTTTC	CASSHIRDRVLSGANVLTF
TRBV3-1/TRBV3-2	.	TRBJ2-4	once	TGTGCCAGCAGCCAAGATCAACCCGGATCAGGACTAGCCAAAAACATTCAGTACTTC	CASSQDQPGSGLAKNIQYF
TRBV7-2	TRBD1	TRBJ2-2	.	TGTGCCAGCAGCCCGGGACAGGTCGCGAACACCGGGGAGCTGTTTTTT	CASSPGQVANTGELFF
TRBV6-4	TRBD1	TRBJ1-6	.	TGTGCCAGCAGTGCCGGACAGGGCATTAATTCACCCCTCCACTTT	CASSAGQGINSPLHF
TRBV19	.	TRBJ1-6	.	TGTGCCAGTACAAATCCGGGTATTAATTCACCCCTCCACTTT	CASTNPGINSPLHF
TRBV19	.	TRBJ2-6	.	TGTGCCAGTAGTCAGGGCCTCCTCTCTGGGGCCAACGTCCTGACTTTC	CASSQGLLSGANVLTF
TRBV19	.	TRBJ2-7	.	TGTGCCAGTAGTATAGCAGCGACAGGGGATGCGGGGGGGATCTACGAGCAGTACTTC	CASSIAATGDAGGIYEQYF
TRBV19	TRBD1	TRBJ2-2	.	TGTGCCAGTAGTATCGGACAGGGACACTTCGCCGGGGAGCTGTTTTTT	CASSIGQGHFAGELFF
TRBV28	TRBD1	TRBJ1-6	.	TGTGCCATAGGACAGGGGGACTCACCCCTCCACTTT	CAIGQGDSPLHF
TRBV15	.	TRBJ1-4	few	TGTGCCACCAGCAGTGACGGGGGAGGGGCAACTAATGAAAAACTGTTTTTT	CATSSDGGGATNEKLFF
TRBV18	TRBD2	TRBJ2-7	once	TGTGCCAGCTCACCACTCGGGGGGGGCTACTTCGAGCAGTACTTC	CASSPLGGGYFEQYF
TRBV3-1/TRBV3-2	TRBD1	TRBJ1-3	.	TGTGCCAGCAGCCGGGGGACAGGCGCCTCTGGAAACACCATATATTTT	CASSRGTGASGNTIYF
TRBV6-5	TRBD1	TRBJ1-2	few	TGTGCCAGCAGTCCGGACAGGGTCTATGGCTACACCTTC	CASSPDRVYGYTF
TRBV6-5	.	TRBJ2-2	.	TGTGCCAGCAGTTGGACAGCCAACACCGGGGAGCTGTTTTTT	CASSWTANTGELFF
TRBV11-3	TRBD1	TRBJ2-7	once	TGTGCCAGCAGCTTAGGGGGACAGAACTACGAGCAGTACTTC	CASSLGGQNYEQYF
TRBV19	TRBD1	TRBJ1-1	few	TGTGCCAGCGTATCTTGGACAGGCGGGGTGAACACTGAAGCTTTCTTT	CASVSWTGGVNTEAFF
TRBV7-9	TRBD1	TRBJ1-2	few	TGTGCCAGCAGCCCATCCCGAGGAGGGGGCGTCGATGGCTACACCTTC	CASSPSRGGGVDGYTF
TRBV7-2	.	TRBJ1-1	.	TGTGCCAGCAGCTTACGGACAGAGGTGGGAGCTTTCTTT	CASSLRTEVGAFF
TRBV5-5	.	TRBJ1-1	.	TGTGCCAGCACCCTTATTGCGGGGAGGGTAAGGACTGAAGCTTTCTTT	CASTLIAGRVRTEAFF
TRBV28	.	TRBJ1-1	.	TGTGCCAGCAGAAGAGAGGGATTGAACACTGAAGCTTTCTTT	CASRREGLNTEAFF
TRBV15	.	TRBJ1-1	.	TGTGCCACCAGCACCGGACAGCTCAACACTGAAGCTTTCTTT	CATSTGQLNTEAFF
TRBV7-3	TRBD1	TRBJ2-3	.	TGTGCCAGCAGCCCGCAGGGGGCAGGCACAGATACGCAGTATTTT	CASSPQGAGTDTQYF
TRBV24-1	TRBD1	TRBJ1-1	.	TGTGCCACCAGTAAAACAGGGGGTGGGCCTGAAGCTTTCTTT	CATSKTGGGPEAFF
TRBV27	TRBD2	TRBJ2-1	.	TGTGCCAGCAGTCGAAGCTTGGGACTAGCGAATGAGCAGTTCTTC	CASSRSLGLANEQFF
TRBV3-1/TRBV3-2	.	TRBJ2-4	.	TGTGCCAGCAGCCCCGCCGGACTAGCCAAAAACATTCAGTACTTC	CASSPAGLAKNIQYF
TRBV7-9	.	TRBJ2-7	.	TGTGCCAGCAGCTTTACAGGGATCTCCTACGAGCAGTACTTC	CASSFTGISYEQYF
TRBV18	TRBD2	TRBJ2-7	once	TGTGCCAGCTCGCCGAGCGGGGGGGCCGTCTCCTACGAGCAGTACTTC	CASSPSGGAVSYEQYF
TRBV27	TRBD2	TRBJ2-1	.	TGTGCCAGCAGGGGACTAGCGGGGGGCAATGAGCAGTTCTTC	CASRGLAGGNEQFF
TRBV5-1	.	TRBJ1-2	few	TGCGCCAGCAGCTATGCGGGGGAGACTGGCTACACCTTC	CASSYAGETGYTF
TRBV5-1	TRBD1	TRBJ1-5	.	TGCGCCAGCAGCTATAACAGGGGCCAGCCCCAGCATTTT	CASSYNRGQPQHF
TRBV4-1	TRBD1	TRBJ2-7	.	TGCGCCAGCAGCCAAGCTGGGACAGGGAACACCTACGAGCAGTACTTC	CASSQAGTGNTYEQYF
TRBV13	TRBD2	TRBJ2-3	.	TGTGCCAGCAGCTTACGGGCGGGGGGCGCAGATACGCAGTATTTT	CASSLRAGGADTQYF
TRBV10-1	.	TRBJ2-3	.	TGCGCCAGCAGTCCCCGAGGCGGGGCTAGCACAGATACGCAGTATTTT	CASSPRGGASTDTQYF
TRBV12-3/TRBV12-4	TRBD1	TRBJ2-1	.	TGTGCCAGCAGGGGACAGTCCTACAATGAGCAGTTCTTC	CASRGQSYNEQFF
TRBV4-2	.	TRBJ1-4	.	TGTGCCAGCAGCATACGCGCAGGGGCAACTAATGAAAAACTGTTTTTT	CASSIRAGATNEKLFF
TRBV7-9	TRBD1	TRBJ2-1	.	TGTGCCAGCAGTCAACGGCCTACGGGACAGGGAGGAGGTGAGCAGTTCTTC	CASSQRPTGQGGGEQFF
TRBV6-5	TRBD1	TRBJ2-1	.	TGTGCCAGCAGACAAACTCCGGACAGGGTCAATGAGCAGTTCTTC	CASRQTPDRVNEQFF
TRBV5-1	TRBD1	TRBJ2-7	.	TGCGCCAGCAGCTCCGGACCTCCGGGACAGGGTATCTACGAGCAGTACTTC	CASSSGPPGQGIYEQYF
TRBV18	TRBD1	TRBJ1-6	once	TGTGCCAGCTCACCCCTCCGGGACAGGGGACATAATTCACCCCTCCACTTT	CASSPLRDRGHNSPLHF
TRBV2	.	TRBJ2-7	.	TGTGCCAGCAAGGCGGGATCCTACGAGCAGTACTTC	CASKAGSYEQYF
TRBV5-8	.	TRBJ2-3	.	TGTGCCAGCAGCTTGAGGAGGCCGGGGAGCACAGATACGCAGTATTTT	CASSLRRPGSTDTQYF
TRBV6-1	TRBD2	TRBJ2-7	.	TGTGCCAGCAGTGATAGCGGGGGTTACGAGCAGTACTTC	CASSDSGGYEQYF
TRBV5-1	TRBD1	TRBJ1-3	.	TGCGCCAGCAGCAAGGACAGGGGATCCGGAAACACCATATATTTT	CASSKDRGSGNTIYF
TRBV29-1	.	TRBJ1-6	many	TGCAGCGTTGCAACTACGGGGGGGGCTTCACCCCTCCACTTT	CSVATTGGASPLHF
TRBV3-1/TRBV3-2	TRBD1	TRBJ1-1	.	TGTGCCAGCAGCTACAGACAGGGAGGAACTGAAGCTTTCTTT	CASSYRQGGTEAFF
TRBV3-1/TRBV3-2	.	TRBJ1-5	.	TGTGCCAGCAGCCATGGGGCTAGGCCCCAGCATTTT	CASSHGARPQHF
TRBV7-8	TRBD1	TRBJ1-4	.	TGTGCCAGCAGCCCCCGACAGGGAGCAACTAATGAAAAACTGTTTTTT	CASSPRQGATNEKLFF
TRBV7-2	TRBD1	TRBJ1-5	once	TGTGCCAGCAGCTTAGAGGGGGCAGGCAATCAGCCCCAGCATTTT	CASSLEGAGNQPQHF
TRBV19	.	TRBJ1-4	.	TGTGCCAGTAGTAAACGAGCCGCAACTAATGAAAAACTGTTTTTT	CASSKRAATNEKLFF
TRBV5-1	.	TRBJ1-1	.	TGCGCCAGCAGCTTGAAACAGGGTTCTGAAGCTTTCTTT	CASSLKQGSEAFF